This section outlines one T cell receptor (beta chain) sequence together with its context. The antigen is undetermined. The donors were in the roughly 130-subject validation cohort, distinct from the roughly 720-subject first cohort. The data belong to a study of cytomegalovirus exposure and HLA in healthy donors. Overall study: The 120 validation repertoires, a later analysis reported, used the same platform as the approximately 670 repertoires from the first cohort.

Study conclusions and caveats: A few chains tied to CMV proved CMV antigen-specific in vitro. Rare TCR sequences predominated, though certain public TCRs were found in many donors.

The assay was immunoSEQ multiplex PCR, and TCRdb's table has in-frame clones only and misses some. The sample lists 250,000 to 350,000 clones; around 90% were seen once. The sequenced sample consisted of PBMCs. The receptor comes from a man aged 30 to 39 in good health and CMV-seronegative.

In DNA form, the CDR3 reads TGCGCCAGCAGCTCCCCTTTTACGACAGGGACCTATGGCTACACCTTC. It translates to CASSSPFTTGTYGYTF. The chain couples TRBV5-1 to TRBJ1-2, with 7 bases matching TRBD1. With 3 bases clipped from V and 4 bases from J, the junction kept 12 bases outside the gene matches. Per germline, CDR1 SGHRS and CDR2 YFSETQ. CDR3 length: 16 residues.